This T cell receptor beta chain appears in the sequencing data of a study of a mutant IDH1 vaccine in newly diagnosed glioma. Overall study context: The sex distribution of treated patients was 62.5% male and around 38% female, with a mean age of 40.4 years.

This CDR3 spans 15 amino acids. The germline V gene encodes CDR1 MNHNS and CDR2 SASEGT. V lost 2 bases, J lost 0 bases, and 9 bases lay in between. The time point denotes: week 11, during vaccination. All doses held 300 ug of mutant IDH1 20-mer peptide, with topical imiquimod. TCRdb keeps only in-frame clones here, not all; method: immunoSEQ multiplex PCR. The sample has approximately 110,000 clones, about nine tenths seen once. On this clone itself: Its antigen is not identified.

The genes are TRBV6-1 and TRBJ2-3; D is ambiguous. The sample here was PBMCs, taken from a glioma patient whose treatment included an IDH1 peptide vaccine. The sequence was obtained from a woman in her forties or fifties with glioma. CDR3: CASSEWSDSTDTQYF. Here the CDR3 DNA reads TGTGCCAGCAGTGAATGGAGCGATAGCACAGATACGCAGTATTTT.